The 10 T cell receptor beta chains presented below share a single source sample, sequenced in a study of blood T cell repertoires in COVID-19. Sequencing was performed with immunoSEQ multiplex PCR; in TCRdb, only in-frame clones are kept and a portion is missing. The sample shows about 250,000 clones, roughly 85% of them seen only once. Specimen: PBMCs or T cells enriched from blood (not recorded which). These receptors all stem from a woman aged 50 to 60 with acute COVID-19.

The rearrangement uses TRBV4-1 and TRBJ1-1, with 9 positions matching TRBD1. The CDR3 consists of 15 residues. Germline V CDR1 and CDR2: MGHRA, YSYEKL. After removal of 6 bases from V and 3 bases from J, the junction contained 8 bases not matched to a gene. The CDR3 reads CASRSRDREDTEAFF. The CDR3 DNA reads as TGCGCCAGCAGGTCTCGGGACAGGGAAGACACTGAAGCTTTCTTT.

The chain employs TRBV14 and TRBJ2-1, with TRBD2 identical over 8 bases. V gave up 4 bases and J gave up 8 bases; unmatched junction bases: 4. CDR3 length: 13 residues. Germline loops: CDR1 SGHDN, CDR2 FVKESK. The CDR3 loop reads CASSPGLADEQFF. The CDR3 DNA is TGTGCCAGCAGCCCCGGACTAGCAGATGAGCAGTTCTTC.

The rearrangement uses TRBV19 and TRBJ1-3, with no clear D. Germline V lookup: CDR1 LNHDA, CDR2 SQIVND (reference sequence). The CDR3 is made up of 15 amino acids. Trimming shortened V by 3 bases and J by 0 bases, and 9 bases separated the two germline ends. For the CDR3, the DNA is TGTGCCAGTAGTATCGATACAGTCTCTGGAAACACCATATATTTT. This sequence encodes CASSIDTVSGNTIYF.

The chain employs TRBV27 and TRBJ2-1, with 11 bases that match TRBD2. Germline loops: CDR1 MNHEY, CDR2 SMNVEV (reference sequence). V lost 6 bases, J lost 5 bases, and 9 bases stayed unmatched. This CDR3 is built from 16 residues. This CDR3 is CASRSISGGANNEQFF. The CDR3 DNA follows: TGTGCCAGCAGATCTATTAGCGGGGGGGCGAACAATGAGCAGTTCTTC.

The gene calls are TRBV4-1 and TRBJ2-1; D uncertain. Per germline, CDR1 MGHRA and CDR2 YSYEKL. The length of the CDR3 is 13 residues. V was cut by 2 bases and J by 2 bases, with 4 bases left in between. CDR3 protein: CASSQPAYNEQFF. Here the CDR3 DNA reads TGCGCCAGCAGCCAACCGGCCTACAATGAGCAGTTCTTC.

The chain carries TRBV7-9 and TRBJ1-2, with D hard to call. The CDR3 is made up of 15 amino acids. V was pared by 2 bases and J by 8 bases, with 18 bases between. Germline loops: CDR1 SEHNR, CDR2 FQNEAQ (reference sequence). CDR3 amino acids: CASSLSHALAWGYTF. The CDR3 bases are TGTGCCAGCAGCTTATCCCACGCTCTGGCTTGGGGCTACACCTTC.

This chain's CDR3 is CASSSAASSYNEQFF. DNA of the CDR3: TGTGCCAGCAGCTCCGCGGCAAGCTCCTACAATGAGCAGTTCTTC. The rearrangement joins TRBV5-4 to TRBJ2-1; D uncertain. V was clipped by 3 bases and J by 0 bases, with 10 bases between them. Germline V gives CDR1 SGHNT, CDR2 YYREEE (reference sequence). This CDR3 has 15 residues. The variable domain in full, with the rest retrieved from reference TRBV5-4 and TRBJ2-1, is ETGVTQSPTHLIKTRGQQVTLRCSSQSGHNTVSWYQQALGQGPQFIFQYYREEENGRGNFPPRFSGLQFPNYSSELNVNALELDDSALYLCASSSAASSYNEQFFGPGTRLTVL.

The genes are TRBV5-1 and TRBJ1-4; D is perhaps TRBD1 (5 bases). CDR3 size: 14 residues. The V and J ends lost 4 bases and 8 bases respectively, with 15 bases between them. Germline V CDR1 and CDR2: SGHRS, YFSETQ. The CDR3 sequence: CASSGGYQGEKLFF. CDR3 DNA: TGCGCCAGCAGCGGGGGGTATCAGGGAGAAAAACTGTTTTTT.

This clone was found a few times. The V call is TRBV11-2, the J call TRBJ1-1; unclear D gene. There are 13 residues in the CDR3. Germline V gene sequence: CDR1 SGHAT, CDR2 FQNNGV. Trimming took 3 bases from V and 7 from J, leaving 12 bases between them. CDR3 DNA sequence: TGTGCCAGCAGCTTCGTACGAGGAGATGAAGCTTTCTTT. It specifies CASSFVRGDEAFF.

V and J are TRBV11-2 and TRBJ1-4; 7 nucleotides agree with TRBD1. Germline loops: CDR1 SGHAT, CDR2 FQNNGV. The CDR3 runs to 15 residues. The V segment lost 2 bases and the J segment 7 bases; nucleotides outside the gene matches: 7. In DNA form, the CDR3 reads TGTGCCAGCAGCTTACAGGGGGGCGAAGGTGAAAAACTGTTTTTT. Its translation: CASSLQGGEGEKLFF. The entire variable domain, with the rest obtained from reference TRBV11-2 and TRBJ1-4, is as follows: EAGVAQSPRYKIIEKRQSVAFWCNPISGHATLYWYQQILGQGPKLLIQFQNNGVVDDSQLPKDRFSAERLKGVDSTLKIQPAKLEDSAVYLCASSLQGGEGEKLFFGSGTQLSVL.